What follows are 31 T cell receptor beta chains derived from one specimen sequenced in a study of a mutant IDH1 vaccine in newly diagnosed glioma. The time point: week 11, during vaccination. Every single dose of the vaccine, 300 ug of mutant IDH1 20-mer peptide, came with topical imiquimod. No antigen has been identified for these receptors. This table comes from immunoSEQ multiplex PCR, and its TCRdb copy is limited to in-frame clones, with some not included. The sample has 20,000 to 25,000 clones; 55% to 75% are singletons. Sample: peripheral blood mononuclear cells (PBMCs), taken from a glioma patient whose treatment included an IDH1 peptide vaccine. All receptors come from a man aged 18 to 29 with glioma. Some clones in this sample may be carry-over from other donors' samples.

This chain uses TRBV7-2 with TRBJ1-1, with D perhaps TRBD1 (5 bases). The CDR3 sequence is 16 residues long. CDR1 is SGHTA, CDR2 FQGNSA, per germline. Trimming removed 0 bases from V and 2 bases from J, with 13 bases in between. CDR3 sequence (DNA): TGTGCCAGCAGCTTAGCGGTGTTCAGGGTAAACACTGAAGCTTTCTTT. It yields the protein CASSLAVFRVNTEAFF.

This clone was counted once. The genes are TRBV11-3 and TRBJ2-3, with D maybe TRBD1 (6 bases). Trimming took off 5 bases at V and 11 bases at J, with 14 bases between the two ends. The CDR3 runs 12 residues. Germline loops: CDR1 SGHNT, CDR2 YENEEA. The chain's CDR3 is CASSIGPGQQYF. As DNA, the CDR3 is TGTGCCAGCAGCATAGGCCCGGGACAGCAGTATTTT.

The count of this clone is one. The chain recombines TRBV27 with TRBJ2-7; unclear D gene. This CDR3 has 15 amino acids. V dropped 6 bases and J dropped 3 bases, with 18 bases sitting between them. The germline V gene has CDR1 MNHEY and CDR2 SMNVEV (reference sequence). Written as DNA, the CDR3 is TGTGCCAGCAGCCTAGTGGGAAAGGGCGGCTACGAGCAGTACTTC. Encoded protein: CASSLVGKGGYEQYF.

For the CDR3, the DNA is TGTGCCAGCAGCCCCCGACAGTACCCAGGTGAAAAACTGTTTTTT. Its translation is CASSPRQYPGEKLFF. The chain uses TRBV7-8 and TRBJ1-4; perhaps TRBD1 as D (5 bases). The CDR3 extends over 15 amino acids. Trimming left V 5 bases short and J 7 bases short, with 17 bases between. CDR1 and CDR2 (germline): SGHVS, FQNEAQ.

This clone was observed a single time. This chain connects TRBV5-1 to TRBJ2-3, with TRBD1 matching over 8 bases. Losses at the gene ends were 3 bases for V and 7 bases for J; bases not matched to a gene: 7. Germline CDR1 and CDR2: SGHRS and YFSETQ. The CDR3 has 14 amino acids. CDR3 residues: CASSSTGVINTQYF. In nucleotides, the CDR3 is TGCGCCAGCAGCTCGACAGGGGTCATCAATACGCAGTATTTT.

The chain employs TRBV2 and TRBJ2-1, with D possibly TRBD1 on 6 matching bases. V lost 4 bases to trimming and J lost 1 base, with 8 bases between them. The CDR3 extends over 14 amino acids. Germline CDR1 SNHLY, CDR2 FYNNEI. Here the CDR3 reads CASSADSSYNEQFF. The CDR3 DNA is TGTGCCAGCAGTGCGGACAGTTCCTACAATGAGCAGTTCTTC.

The chain combines TRBV5-4 with TRBJ2-7, with D possibly being TRBD1 or TRBD2 (6 bases each). Trimming removed 0 bases at V and 7 bases at J, with 11 bases between. The length of the CDR3 is 13 residues. Germline V gene sequence: CDR1 SGHNT, CDR2 YYREEE (reference sequence). In DNA form, the CDR3 reads TGTGCCAGCAGCTTGGGGGGGGCAAGTGAGCAGTACTTC. Its translation is CASSLGGASEQYF.

This chain connects TRBV19 to TRBJ2-7; possible D gene TRBD2, 5 bases. CDR1 and CDR2 from the germline V gene are LNHDA and SQIVND (reference sequence). V lost 3 bases to trimming and J lost 4 bases, with 13 bases between them. CDR3 size: 14 residues. For the CDR3, the DNA is TGTGCCAGTAGTATCCCCGGACTTGTTTACGAGCAGTACTTC. The encoded protein is CASSIPGLVYEQYF.

This chain connects TRBV6-5 to TRBJ1-4, with D unclear. The CDR3 is made up of 14 amino acids. Trimming pared 5 bases from V and 0 bases from J, leaving 7 bases between. Germline assignment: CDR1 MNHEY and CDR2 SVGAGI. The CDR3 DNA reads TGTGCCAGCAGTGACGTAGCAACTAATGAAAAACTGTTTTTT. It yields the protein CASSDVATNEKLFF.

In its sample, this clone was seen a few times. V is TRBV13 and J is TRBJ1-4, with 7 bases identical to TRBD1. The CDR3 is 14 residues long. Germline V gene lookup returns CDR1 PRHDT and CDR2 FYEKMQ (reference sequence). V was pared by 4 bases and J by 5 bases, with 4 bases of the junction left unmatched. CDR3 sequence reads: CASSSRQGNEKLFF. The CDR3 nucleotides are TGTGCCAGCAGCTCGAGACAGGGAAATGAAAAACTGTTTTTT.

The V call is TRBV29-1, the J call TRBJ1-2; D is unclear. CDR3 length: 11 residues. With 4 bases removed from V and 3 bases from J, the gap between germline ends came to 6 bases. Germline CDR1 SQVTM, CDR2 ANQGSEA. The CDR3 sequence: CSVARDYGYTF. CDR3 DNA sequence: TGCAGCGTTGCCCGGGACTATGGCTACACCTTC. The variable domain in full, completed from reference TRBV29-1 and TRBJ1-2, reads SAVISQKPSRDICQRGTSLTIQCQVDSQVTMMFWYRQQPGQSLTLIATANQGSEATYESGFVIDKFPISRPNLTFSTLTVSNMSPEDSSIYLCSVARDYGYTFGSGTRLTVV.

This clone was picked up a small number of times. This sequence joins TRBV25-1 and TRBJ2-5; D remains unclear. Germline V gene sequence: CDR1 MGHDK, CDR2 SYGVNS. V lost 5 bases and J lost 2, with 12 bases in between. This CDR3 contains 14 residues. Here the CDR3 DNA reads TGTGCCAGCAGTCGTGGGGTCTTTCAAGAGACCCAGTACTTC. Translation gives CASSRGVFQETQYF.

A few counts support this clone. The rearrangement joins TRBV10-2 to TRBJ1-1; 8 bases fit TRBD1. Germline V gene data show CDR1 as WSHSY and CDR2 as SAAADI. The CDR3 is made up of 13 amino acids. After removal of 5 bases from V and 5 bases from J, the junction contained 4 bases not matched to a gene. DNA for the CDR3: TGCGCCAGCAGTTCCAGGGGGCAGACTGAAGCTTTCTTT. Translation gives CASSSRGQTEAFF.

Note on this clone: The sample contains more than one DNA sequence encoding this CDR3. This chain uses TRBV4-1 with TRBJ1-2, with no clear D. Trimming removed 0 bases at V and 5 bases at J, with 7 bases between. The germline V gene has CDR1 MGHRA and CDR2 YSYEKL. The CDR3 covers 13 residues. The CDR3 sequence is CASSQDRAYGYTF. CDR3 sequence (DNA): TGCGCCAGCAGCCAAGATCGGGCGTATGGCTACACCTTC.

The V and J genes are TRBV15 and TRBJ1-3; the D is unclear. The germline CDR1 and CDR2 sequences are LNHNV and YYDKDF (reference sequence). V lost 3 bases and J lost 0, with 9 bases in between. There are 15 residues in the CDR3. The CDR3, as DNA: TGTGCCACCAGCAGTCGAAGAGTCTCTGGAAACACCATATATTTT. Its translation: CATSSRRVSGNTIYF.

The chain couples TRBV4-1 to TRBJ2-5; no clear D. The V end lost 5 bases, the J end lost 4 bases, and 14 bases lay between the germline ends. There are 14 residues in the CDR3. Germline CDR1 reads MGHRA; CDR2 reads YSYEKL. The CDR3, as DNA: TGCGCCAGCAGCGAAGGGTGGCTGGGAGAGACCCAGTACTTC. Translating gives CASSEGWLGETQYF.

CDR3 amino acids: CASSFGLQGKQYF. Here the CDR3 DNA reads TGTGCCAGCAGCTTCGGGCTCCAGGGGAAGCAGTACTTC. The rearrangement uses TRBV5-5 and TRBJ2-7; maybe TRBD1 (6 bases). The V gene lost 2 bases and the J gene lost 8 bases, with 14 bases spanning the gap. Per germline, CDR1 SGHKS and CDR2 YYEKEE (reference sequence). This CDR3 has 13 amino acids.

The genes are TRBV19 and TRBJ2-7; tentative D call: TRBD2 (6 bases). Trimming took 3 bases from V and 1 from J, leaving 25 bases between them. Germline CDR1 LNHDA, CDR2 SQIVND (reference sequence). The CDR3 is made up of 19 amino acids. The CDR3 sequence is CASSIGRLSAGTSSYEQYF. The CDR3 nucleotides read TGTGCCAGTAGTATTGGGCGTTTGTCAGCGGGCACCTCTTCCTACGAGCAGTACTTC. Based on the CDR3 plus reference TRBV19 and TRBJ2-7, the full variable domain is DGGITQSPKYLFRKEGQNVTLSCEQNLNHDAMYWYRQDPGQGLRLIYYSQIVNDFQKGDIAEGYSVSREKKESFPLTVTSAQKNPTAFYLCASSIGRLSAGTSSYEQYFGPGTRLTVT.

The chain employs TRBV14 and TRBJ1-3, with D perhaps matching TRBD1 (5 bases). Per germline, CDR1 SGHDN and CDR2 FVKESK. The ends were cut back, 2 bases at V and 0 bases at J, with 14 bases in the middle. The CDR3 extends over 17 amino acids. The CDR3 nucleotides are TGTGCCAGCAGCCAATGGGGGACGCCGTCCTCTGGAAACACCATATATTTT. It codes for CASSQWGTPSSGNTIYF. The whole variable domain, remainder taken from reference TRBV14 and TRBJ1-3, is EAGVTQFPSHSVIEKGQTVTLRCDPISGHDNLYWYRRVMGKEIKFLLHFVKESKQDESGMPNNRFLAERTGGTYSTLKVQPAELEDSGVYFCASSQWGTPSSGNTIYFGEGSWLTVV.

This chain uses TRBV6-6 with TRBJ2-1; possibly TRBD1 or TRBD2 for D (5 bases each). The CDR3 spans 15 residues. CDR1 is MNHNY and CDR2 is SVGAGI in the germline V gene (reference sequence). V lost 5 bases and J lost 5, with 16 bases in between. CDR3: CASSIGWGYHNEQFF. CDR3 nucleotide sequence: TGTGCCAGCAGTATAGGGTGGGGGTACCACAATGAGCAGTTCTTC.

For the CDR3, the DNA is TGTGCCAGCAGCTCCACCAGCCAGGGAAATCAGCCCCAGCATTTT. Translated: CASSSTSQGNQPQHF. This chain joins TRBV7-9 and TRBJ1-5; tentative D call: TRBD1 (5 bases). The CDR3 runs to 15 residues. Germline lookup yields CDR1 SEHNR and CDR2 FQNEAQ (reference sequence). The V end lost 4 bases, the J end lost 4 bases, and 14 bases lay between the germline ends.

This clone came up once. The V and J genes are TRBV29-1 and TRBJ2-7, with 8 bases fitting TRBD1. Germline V gives CDR1 SQVTM, CDR2 ANQGSEA. This CDR3 is 12 amino acids long. J lost 0 bases, V lost 7 bases, and 2 bases had no gene match. This chain's CDR3 is CSAGQDSYEQYF. The CDR3 coding sequence is TGCAGCGCGGGACAGGACTCCTACGAGCAGTACTTC.

The chain recombines TRBV2 with TRBJ1-5; possible D gene TRBD1, 5 bases. Germline assignment: CDR1 SNHLY and CDR2 FYNNEI. Trimming removed 7 bases from V and 0 bases from J, with 13 bases in between. The CDR3 has 15 residues. In DNA form, the CDR3 reads TGTGCCAGCAACCCGACAGAGTATAGCAATCAGCCCCAGCATTTT. Its translation is CASNPTEYSNQPQHF.

The chain couples TRBV6-4 to TRBJ1-2; 9 bases agree with TRBD1. V lost 8 bases, J lost 3 bases, and 7 bases stayed unmatched. The germline gives CDR1 MRHNA, CDR2 SNTAGT. The CDR3 has 14 amino acids. CDR3 sequence: CASRRTGDDYGYTF. The CDR3 bases are TGTGCCAGCCGACGGACAGGGGATGACTATGGCTACACCTTC.

This clone appeared a few times. The chain joins TRBV4-2 to TRBJ2-3, with D perhaps matching TRBD1 or TRBD2 (5 bases each). CDR1 and CDR2 from the germline V gene are LGHNA and YNFKEQ. This CDR3 has 14 amino acids. V was pared by 3 bases and J by 4 bases, with 11 bases between. CDR3 DNA: TGTGCCAGCAGCCATCCGGGGCCTTCAGATACGCAGTATTTT. Translating gives CASSHPGPSDTQYF.

The chain recombines TRBV15 with TRBJ2-4, with D possibly being TRBD1 or TRBD2 (6 bases each). Looked up from germline, CDR1 is LNHNV and CDR2 is YYDKDF (reference sequence). The CDR3 covers 14 residues. Trimming took 5 bases from V and 6 from J, leaving 14 bases between them. This chain's CDR3 is CATSGGPLTNIQYF. The CDR3, as DNA: TGTGCCACCAGCGGGGGGCCTTTAACAAACATTCAGTACTTC.

The CDR3 loop is CASSPTTGDNYGYTF. The CDR3 nucleotides are TGTGCCAGCAGCCCAACTACAGGGGACAACTATGGCTACACCTTC. This rearrangement joins TRBV9 to TRBJ1-2, with TRBD1 matching 7 bases. CDR3 length equals 15 residues. Germline lookup yields CDR1 SGDLS and CDR2 YYNGEE. With 4 bases clipped from V and 2 bases from J, the junction kept 8 bases outside the gene matches.

This chain uses TRBV5-1 with TRBJ2-2, with 7 nucleotides matching TRBD1. There are 16 residues in the CDR3. In germline, CDR1 is SGHRS, CDR2 YFSETQ. V lost 5 bases and J lost 6; bases outside the gene matches: 13. The CDR3 region has the DNA TGCGCCAGCAGACGAAGACAGGGATGGATCGCCGGGGAGCTGTTTTTT. Its protein is CASRRRQGWIAGELFF.

The CDR3 here is CASSYGTAGMWNTEAFF. The CDR3 DNA sequence: TGTGCCAGCAGTTACGGGACAGCCGGGATGTGGAACACTGAAGCTTTCTTT. This chain joins TRBV28 and TRBJ1-1, with 7 bases identical to TRBD1. Per the germline V gene, CDR1 is MDHEN and CDR2 is SYDVKM. The CDR3 covers 17 residues. The trim removed 4 bases at V and 1 base at J, leaving 12 bases unmatched.

The J gene is TRBJ2-1, the V gene TRBV9; D unresolved. The V end was cut by 7 bases, the J end by 5 bases, with 7 bases between. The CDR3 has 11 residues. Germline values: CDR1 SGDLS, CDR2 YYNGEE. CDR3 loop: CASSYDNEQFF. Here the CDR3 DNA reads TGTGCCAGCTCATATGACAATGAGCAGTTCTTC.

The chain uses TRBV19 and TRBJ2-1; TRBD2 agrees at 10 bases. With V trimmed by 0 bases and J by 10 bases, 9 bases remained unmatched. The CDR3 runs to 16 residues. Germline V gene sequence: CDR1 LNHDA, CDR2 SQIVND (reference sequence). The CDR3 sequence is CASSIDSLAGVSEQFF. Written as DNA, the CDR3 is TGTGCCAGTAGTATAGATAGCCTAGCGGGAGTTTCCGAGCAGTTCTTC.